Listed below are T cell receptor beta chains from one sample, sequenced in a study of CD8+CD57+ T cells in acquired aplastic anemia. TCRdb reprocessed the reads via MiXCR and lists one record per CDR3 protein. This table holds under 350,000 distinct CDR3 sequences, 56% found once. Sequencing used sorted CD4+, CD8+, or CD8+CD57+ T cells (not recorded which) from PBMCs. Every receptor here comes from a human donor with aplastic anemia. Both conserved end residues are trimmed from each CDR3.

v_gene,j_gene,len,CDR3aa
TRBV29-1,TRBJ1-6,11,SVELADRGSLH
TRBV20-1,TRBJ2-7,11,SADGTVRDEQY
TRBV20-1,TRBJ2-7,11,SATTSGAYEQY
TRBV6-1,TRBJ1-5,12,ASSESRGVWPRH
TRBV12-3/TRBV12-4,TRBJ2-7,10,ASVGSPYEQY
TRBV29-1,TRBJ2-6,11,SVREAGANVLT
TRBV7-3,TRBJ2-3,11,ASSLDVRDTQY
TRBV7-9,TRBJ1-2,12,ASSSRDADYGYT
TRBV15,TRBJ1-1,11,ATSRDVNTEAF
TRBV14,TRBJ2-3,14,ASSRPSSVGTDTQY
TRBV7-9,TRBJ1-1,11,ASIRVGNTEAF
TRBV15,TRBJ2-3,14,ATRARLAGSTDTQY
TRBV6-2/TRBV6-3,TRBJ2-7,15,ASSYGAGGRRFNEQY
TRBV24-1,TRBJ2-7,12,ATSATGLDYEQY
TRBV6-1,TRBJ1-6,14,ASSEQEGTGWSPLH
TRBV25-1,TRBJ1-1,11,ASSAYSNAEAF
TRBV20-1,TRBJ2-1,12,SARGTSESNEQF
TRBV5-1,TRBJ1-1,13,ASSPGAGVGTEAF
TRBV19,TRBJ1-2,12,ASRQGQGNYGYT
TRBV7-2,TRBJ1-3,14,ASSLSVRFSGNTIY
TRBV25-1,TRBJ1-3,10,ASSTQVNAIY
TRBV12-3/TRBV12-4,TRBJ2-1,16,ASSPGTSGGSSYNEQF
TRBV15,TRBJ2-1,16,ATSRDQTSGGLYNEQF
TRBV6-6,TRBJ2-5,13,ASSYRGVGGETQY
TRBV29-1,TRBJ2-7,11,SVVKTGSYEQY
TRBV6-5,TRBJ1-1,14,ASSYEHVDMNTEAF
TRBV5-1,TRBJ1-1,12,ASSLAGTPGEAF
TRBV12-3/TRBV12-4,TRBJ1-5,11,ASNTGGHQPQH
TRBV5-5,TRBJ2-7,12,ASSLRQGVDTQY
TRBV5-1,TRBJ2-1,12,ASSAGGQYNEQF
TRBV6-5,TRBJ2-1,14,ASTQGGTSSYNEQF
TRBV7-3,TRBJ2-7,18,ASSLLGRALQGDSSYEQY
TRBV20-1,TRBJ2-7,15,SAFIPGRGYDQPQQY
TRBV20-1,TRBJ2-5,10,SARVGLGTQN
TRBV7-2,TRBJ2-5,12,ASSLNGPQETQY
TRBV9,TRBJ2-2,14,ASSVFVAPRAGELF
TRBV20-1,TRBJ2-7,9,SATPSYEQY
TRBV12-3/TRBV12-4,TRBJ1-4,14,ASSHPGGVLQGKLF
TRBV9,TRBJ2-1,11,ASSPTQGTEQF
TRBV9,TRBJ2-5,15,ASSVERRTGGEETQY